This T cell receptor (beta chain) was captured in a study of blood T cell repertoires in COVID-19. Patients in Seattle were enrolled during active infection, then followed longitudinally. There are 19 residues in the CDR3. J gave up 4 bases and V 4 bases, and 19 bases lay outside the gene matches. Germline values: CDR1 SQVTM, CDR2 ANQGSEA. Assay: immunoSEQ multiplex PCR; the TCRdb copy retains only in-frame clones and omits some. Of roughly 200,000 clones detected, around 95% appear once; the ten largest clones hold 0.76%. Sequencing used peripheral blood. V and J are TRBV29-1 and TRBJ2-1, with TRBD2 identical over 10 bases. The receptor was derived from a man younger than 40 with COVID-19, enrolled during active disease. The CDR3 loop is CSVGSLAGVKSYRYNEQFF. The CDR3 DNA sequence: TGCAGCGTTGGATCTCTAGCGGGGGTCAAATCTTATCGATACAATGAGCAGTTCTTC.